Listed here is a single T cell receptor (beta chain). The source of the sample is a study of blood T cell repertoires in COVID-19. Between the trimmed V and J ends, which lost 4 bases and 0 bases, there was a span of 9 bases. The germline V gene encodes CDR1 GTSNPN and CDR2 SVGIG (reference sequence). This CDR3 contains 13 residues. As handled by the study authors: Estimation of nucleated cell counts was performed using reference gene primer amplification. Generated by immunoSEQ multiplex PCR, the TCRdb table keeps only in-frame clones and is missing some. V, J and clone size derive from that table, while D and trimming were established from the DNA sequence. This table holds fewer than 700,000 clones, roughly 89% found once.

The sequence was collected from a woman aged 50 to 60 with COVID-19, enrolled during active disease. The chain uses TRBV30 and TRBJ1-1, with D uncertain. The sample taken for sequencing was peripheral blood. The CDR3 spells CAWTGQLNTEAFF. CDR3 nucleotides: TGTGCCTGGACGGGTCAGCTGAACACTGAAGCTTTCTTT. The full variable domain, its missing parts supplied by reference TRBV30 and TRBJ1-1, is SQTIHQWPATLVQPVGSPLSLECTVEGTSNPNLYWYRQAAGRGLQLLFYSVGIGQISSEVPQNLSASRPQDRQFILSSKKLLLSDSGFYLCAWTGQLNTEAFFGQGTRLTVV.